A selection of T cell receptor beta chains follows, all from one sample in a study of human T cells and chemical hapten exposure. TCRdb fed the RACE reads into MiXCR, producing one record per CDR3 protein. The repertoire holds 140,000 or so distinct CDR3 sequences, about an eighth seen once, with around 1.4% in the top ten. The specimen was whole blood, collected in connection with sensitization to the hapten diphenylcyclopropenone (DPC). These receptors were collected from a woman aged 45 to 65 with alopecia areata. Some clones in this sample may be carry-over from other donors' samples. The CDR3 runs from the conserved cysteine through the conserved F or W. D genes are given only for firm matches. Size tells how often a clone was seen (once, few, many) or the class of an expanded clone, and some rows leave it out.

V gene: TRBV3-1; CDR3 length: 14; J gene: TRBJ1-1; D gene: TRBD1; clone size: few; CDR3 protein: CASSDRGSNTEAFF; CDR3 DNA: TGTGCCAGCAGCGACAGGGGCTCCAACACTGAAGCTTTCTTT
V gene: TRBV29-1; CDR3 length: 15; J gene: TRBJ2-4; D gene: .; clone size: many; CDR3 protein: CSVEDRGIAKNIQYF; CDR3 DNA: TGCAGCGTTGAAGATCGGGGGATCGCCAAAAACATTCAGTACTTC
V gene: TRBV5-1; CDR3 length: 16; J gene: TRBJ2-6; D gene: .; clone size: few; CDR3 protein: CASSLGGNSGANVLTF; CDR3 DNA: TGCGCCAGCAGCTTGGGCGGGAACTCTGGGGCCAACGTCCTGACTTTC
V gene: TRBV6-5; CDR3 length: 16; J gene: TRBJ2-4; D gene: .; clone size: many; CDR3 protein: CASTVEWGGAKNIQYF; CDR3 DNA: TGTGCCAGCACAGTGGAGTGGGGAGGCGCCAAAAACATTCAGTACTTC
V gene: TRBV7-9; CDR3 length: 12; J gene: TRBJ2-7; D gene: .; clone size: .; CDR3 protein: CASSSGWWEQYF; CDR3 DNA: TGTGCCAGCAGTTCCGGGTGGTGGGAGCAGTACTTC
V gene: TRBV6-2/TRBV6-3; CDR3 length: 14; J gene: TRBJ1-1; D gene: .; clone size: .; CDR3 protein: CASRKTTRFKEAFF; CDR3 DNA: TGTGCCAGCAGAAAAACCACCCGATTTAAAGAAGCTTTCTTT
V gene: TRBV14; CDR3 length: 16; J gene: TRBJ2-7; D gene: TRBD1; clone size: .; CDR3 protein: CASSQDGQGAAYEQYF; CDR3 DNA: TGTGCCAGCAGCCAAGATGGGCAGGGGGCGGCCTACGAGCAGTACTTC
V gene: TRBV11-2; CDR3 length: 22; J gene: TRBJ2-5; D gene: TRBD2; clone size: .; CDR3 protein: CASSLDKIWASGRNGPGETQYF; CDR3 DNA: TGTGCCAGCAGCTTAGATAAGATTTGGGCTAGCGGGAGGAATGGACCAGGGGAGACCCAGTACTTC
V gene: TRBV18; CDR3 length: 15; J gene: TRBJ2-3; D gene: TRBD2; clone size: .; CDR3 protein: CASSSGLASTDTQYF; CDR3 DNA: TGTGCCAGCTCATCCGGACTAGCGAGCACAGATACGCAGTATTTT
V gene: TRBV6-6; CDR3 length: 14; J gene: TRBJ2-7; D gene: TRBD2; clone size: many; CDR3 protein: CASSRLAGYYEQYF; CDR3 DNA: TGTGCCAGCAGTCGACTAGCGGGATACTACGAGCAGTACTTC